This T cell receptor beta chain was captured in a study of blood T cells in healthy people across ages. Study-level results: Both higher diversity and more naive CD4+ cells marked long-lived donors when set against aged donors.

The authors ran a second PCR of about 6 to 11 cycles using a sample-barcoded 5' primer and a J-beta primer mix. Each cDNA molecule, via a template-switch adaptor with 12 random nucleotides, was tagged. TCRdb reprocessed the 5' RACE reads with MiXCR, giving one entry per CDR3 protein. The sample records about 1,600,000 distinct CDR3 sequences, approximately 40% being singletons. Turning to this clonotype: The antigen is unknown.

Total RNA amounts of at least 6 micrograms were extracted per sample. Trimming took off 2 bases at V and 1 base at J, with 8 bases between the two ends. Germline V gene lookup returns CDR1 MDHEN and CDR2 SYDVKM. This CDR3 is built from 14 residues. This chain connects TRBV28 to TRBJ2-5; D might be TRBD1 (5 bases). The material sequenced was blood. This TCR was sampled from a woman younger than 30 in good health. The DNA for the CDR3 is TGTGCCAGCAGTTTAATAAGGGGCCAAGAGACCCAGTACTTC. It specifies CASSLIRGQETQYF.